These 5 T cell receptor beta chains came from one sample sequenced in a study of CD8 T cells in ankylosing spondylitis. TCRdb used MiXCR to reprocess the 5' RACE reads, holding one entry per CDR3 protein. This repertoire shows 250,000 or so distinct CDR3 sequences, over 9.5% found once; its top ten account for 2.6%. What was sequenced was blood, either unsorted or a sorted T cell fraction (not recorded which). The source of these receptors is a male donor with ankylosing spondylitis or in good health (not recorded which).

This clonotype was observed many times. The rearrangement links TRBV27 to TRBJ2-3; a possible D gene is TRBD1 (5 bases). CDR1 and CDR2 (germline): MNHEY, SMNVEV (reference sequence). CDR3 length: 14 amino acids. V was trimmed by 3 bases and J by 2 bases, leaving 9 bases between them. CDR3 sequence (DNA): TGTGCCAGCAGTTTCACAGGAAACACAGATACGCAGTATTTT. Amino acid sequence: CASSFTGNTDTQYF.

CDR3 loop: CASSLPLGGYTF. CDR3 DNA sequence: TGTGCCAGCAGCTTACCCTTAGGTGGCTACACCTTC. This chain links TRBV7-9 with TRBJ1-2; D unresolved. This CDR3 contains 12 residues. CDR1 SEHNR and CDR2 FQNEAQ come from the germline V gene (reference sequence). V dropped 2 bases and J dropped 7 bases, with 8 bases sitting between them. Variable domain in full (rest from reference TRBV7-9 and TRBJ1-2): DTGVSQNPRHKITKRGQNVTFRCDPISEHNRLYWYRQTLGQGPEFLTYFQNEAQLEKSRLLSDRFSAERPKGSFSTLEIQRTEQGDSAMYLCASSLPLGGYTFGSGTRLTVV.

This clonotype was found many times. V and J are TRBV15 and TRBJ2-2; the match to TRBD1 covers 8 bases. The CDR3 length is 18 residues. Germline assignment: CDR1 LNHNV and CDR2 YYDKDF (reference sequence). The J segment lost 5 bases and the V segment lost 1 base, leaving 12 bases of the junction unmatched. The CDR3 bases are TGTGCCACCAGCAGAGGACAGGGGAAACTGTGGGTGACCGGGGAGCTGTTTTTT. It encodes CATSRGQGKLWVTGELFF.

This clonotype showed up many times. This chain connects TRBV25-1 to TRBJ2-1, with TRBD2 matching 9 bases. This CDR3 region has 16 residues. CDR1 and CDR2 (germline): MGHDK, SYGVNS. After removal of 8 bases from V and 2 bases from J, the junction contained 10 bases not matched to a gene. The CDR3 region is CASGKAGGSAYNEQFF. DNA of the CDR3: TGTGCCAGCGGGAAAGCGGGAGGTAGCGCCTACAATGAGCAGTTCTTC.

This clonotype has a count of ten or more. The rearrangement joins TRBV29-1 to TRBJ1-5, with D perhaps TRBD1 (6 bases). Deletions cut 5 bases from V and 11 bases from J, with 22 bases between. Per germline, CDR1 SQVTM and CDR2 ANQGSEA. The CDR3 covers 14 residues. The CDR3 protein is CSVIGGGAQSAQHF. The CDR3 DNA reads as TGCAGCGTTATAGGAGGGGGAGCGCAATCAGCCCAGCATTTT.